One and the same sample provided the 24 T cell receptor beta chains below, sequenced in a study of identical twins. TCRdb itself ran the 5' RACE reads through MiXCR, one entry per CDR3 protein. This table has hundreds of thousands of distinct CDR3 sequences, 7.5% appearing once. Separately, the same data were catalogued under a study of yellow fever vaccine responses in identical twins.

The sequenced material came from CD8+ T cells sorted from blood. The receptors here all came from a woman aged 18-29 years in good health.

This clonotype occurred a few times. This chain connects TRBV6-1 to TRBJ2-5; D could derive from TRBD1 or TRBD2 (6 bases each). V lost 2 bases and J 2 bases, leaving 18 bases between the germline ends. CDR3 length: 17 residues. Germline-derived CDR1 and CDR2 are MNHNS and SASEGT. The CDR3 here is CASSEPLEGEQQETQYF. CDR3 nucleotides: TGTGCCAGCAGTGAACCTCTGGAGGGGGAGCAGCAAGAGACCCAGTACTTC.

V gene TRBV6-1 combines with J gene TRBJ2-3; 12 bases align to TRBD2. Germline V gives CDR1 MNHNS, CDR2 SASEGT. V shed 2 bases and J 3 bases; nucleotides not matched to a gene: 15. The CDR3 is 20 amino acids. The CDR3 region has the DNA TGTGCCAGCAGTGAATTTGGACACTGGACTAGCGGGGAGGGTACAGATACGCAGTATTTT. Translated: CASSEFGHWTSGEGTDTQYF.

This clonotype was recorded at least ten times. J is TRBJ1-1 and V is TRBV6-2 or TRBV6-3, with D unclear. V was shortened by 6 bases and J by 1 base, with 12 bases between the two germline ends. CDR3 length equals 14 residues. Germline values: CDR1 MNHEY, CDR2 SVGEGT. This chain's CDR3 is CASRKGPGNTEAFF. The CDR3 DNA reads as TGTGCCAGCAGAAAAGGGCCGGGGAACACTGAAGCTTTCTTT.

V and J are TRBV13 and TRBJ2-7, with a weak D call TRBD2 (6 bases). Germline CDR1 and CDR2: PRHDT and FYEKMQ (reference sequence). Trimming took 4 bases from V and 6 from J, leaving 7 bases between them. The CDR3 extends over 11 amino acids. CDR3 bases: TGTGCCAGCAGCTGGGACTCCGAGCAGTACTTC. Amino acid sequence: CASSWDSEQYF.

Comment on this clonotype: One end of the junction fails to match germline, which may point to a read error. CDR3 in DNA: TGTGCCAGCAGTATCAATAGCGGGAGGGCCGTCTTC. Encoded protein: CASSINSGRAVF. V is TRBV27 and J is TRBJ2-7; 11 bases fit TRBD2. The CDR3 sequence is 12 residues long. Per the germline V gene, CDR1 is MNHEY and CDR2 is SMNVEV (reference sequence).

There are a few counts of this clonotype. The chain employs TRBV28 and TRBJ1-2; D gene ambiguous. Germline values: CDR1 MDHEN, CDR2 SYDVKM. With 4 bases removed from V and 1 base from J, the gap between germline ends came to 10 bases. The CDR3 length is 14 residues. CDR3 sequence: CASSSRTFNYGYTF. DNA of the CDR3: TGTGCCAGCAGTTCCCGGACCTTTAACTATGGCTACACCTTC.

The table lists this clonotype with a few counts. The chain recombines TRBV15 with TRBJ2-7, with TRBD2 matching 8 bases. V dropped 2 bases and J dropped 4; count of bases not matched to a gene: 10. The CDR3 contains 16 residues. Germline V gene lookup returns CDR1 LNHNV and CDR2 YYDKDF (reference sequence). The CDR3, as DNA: TGTGCCACCAGCAGATTAACAGCGGGAGCGACGTACGAGCAGTACTTC. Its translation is CATSRLTAGATYEQYF.

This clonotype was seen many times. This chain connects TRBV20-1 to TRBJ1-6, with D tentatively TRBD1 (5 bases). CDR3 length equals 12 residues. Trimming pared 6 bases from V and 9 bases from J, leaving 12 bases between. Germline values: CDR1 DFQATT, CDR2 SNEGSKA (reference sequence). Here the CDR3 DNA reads TGCAGTGCAGGGGAGTCCTTTTCACCCCTCCACTTT. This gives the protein CSAGESFSPLHF.

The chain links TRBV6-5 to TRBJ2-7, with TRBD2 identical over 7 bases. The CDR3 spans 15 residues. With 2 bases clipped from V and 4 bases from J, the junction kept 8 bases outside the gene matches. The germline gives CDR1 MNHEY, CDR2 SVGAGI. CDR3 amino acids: CASSYGQGGAYEQYF. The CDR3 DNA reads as TGTGCCAGCAGTTACGGGCAGGGAGGGGCATACGAGCAGTACTTC.

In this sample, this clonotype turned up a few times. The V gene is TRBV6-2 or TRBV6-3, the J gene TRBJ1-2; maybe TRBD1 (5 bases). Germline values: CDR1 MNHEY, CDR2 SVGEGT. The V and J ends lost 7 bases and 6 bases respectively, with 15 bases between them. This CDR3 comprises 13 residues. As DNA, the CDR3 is TGTGCCAGCACCCGAAGCGACAGTGATGGCTACACCTTC. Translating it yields CASTRSDSDGYTF.

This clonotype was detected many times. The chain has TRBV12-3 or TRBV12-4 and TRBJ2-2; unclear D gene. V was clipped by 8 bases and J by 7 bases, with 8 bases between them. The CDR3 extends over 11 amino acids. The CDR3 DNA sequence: TGTGCCAGCGGGTTCCGCGGGGAGCTGTTTTTT. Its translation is CASGFRGELFF.

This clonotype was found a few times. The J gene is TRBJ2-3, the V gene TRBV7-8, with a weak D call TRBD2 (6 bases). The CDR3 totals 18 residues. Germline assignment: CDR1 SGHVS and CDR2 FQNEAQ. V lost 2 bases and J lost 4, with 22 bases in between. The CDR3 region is CASSLLGEVWREADTQYF. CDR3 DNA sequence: TGTGCCAGCAGCTTATTAGGGGAGGTTTGGAGGGAAGCAGATACGCAGTATTTT.

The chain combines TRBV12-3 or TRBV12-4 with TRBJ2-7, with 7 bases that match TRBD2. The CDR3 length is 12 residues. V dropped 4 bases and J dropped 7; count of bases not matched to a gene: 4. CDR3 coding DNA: TGTGCCAGCAGTTCTGGGGGAGGGGAGCAGTACGTC. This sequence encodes CASSSGGGEQYV.

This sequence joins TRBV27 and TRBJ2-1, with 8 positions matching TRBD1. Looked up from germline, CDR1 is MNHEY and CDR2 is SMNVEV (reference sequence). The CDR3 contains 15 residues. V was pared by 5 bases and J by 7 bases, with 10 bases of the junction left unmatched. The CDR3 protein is CASSIGQGVRNEQFF. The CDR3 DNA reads TGTGCCAGCAGTATAGGACAGGGTGTTAGGAATGAGCAGTTCTTC.

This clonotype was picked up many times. CDR3 nucleotide sequence: TGTGCCAGCAGTTACTCGACAGGATACGAGCAGTACTTC. This sequence encodes CASSYSTGYEQYF. The chain recombines TRBV6-5 with TRBJ2-7; a possible D gene is TRBD1 (6 bases). CDR1 is MNHEY and CDR2 is SVGAGI in the germline V gene. The V gene lost 0 bases and the J gene lost 4 bases, with 7 bases spanning the gap. This CDR3 region has 13 residues.

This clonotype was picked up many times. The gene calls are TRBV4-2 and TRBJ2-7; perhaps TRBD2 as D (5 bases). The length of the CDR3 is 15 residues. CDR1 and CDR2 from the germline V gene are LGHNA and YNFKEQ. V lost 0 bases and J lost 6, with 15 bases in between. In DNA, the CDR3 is TGTGCCAGCAGCCAAGATCTAGAGGGAGCCTCCGAGCAGTACTTC. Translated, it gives CASSQDLEGASEQYF.

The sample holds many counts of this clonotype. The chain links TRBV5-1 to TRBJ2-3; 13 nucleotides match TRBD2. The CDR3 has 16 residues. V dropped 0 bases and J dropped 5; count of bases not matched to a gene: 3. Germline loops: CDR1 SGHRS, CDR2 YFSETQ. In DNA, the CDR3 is TGCGCCAGCAGCTTGGAAGGACTAGCGGGAGAAGATACGCAGTATTTT. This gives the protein CASSLEGLAGEDTQYF.

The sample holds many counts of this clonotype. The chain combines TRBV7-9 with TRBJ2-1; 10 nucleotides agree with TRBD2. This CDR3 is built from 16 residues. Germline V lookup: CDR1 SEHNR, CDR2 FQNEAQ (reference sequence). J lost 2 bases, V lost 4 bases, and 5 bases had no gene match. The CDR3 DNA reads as TGTGCCAGCAGCTCCCCTAGCGGGGGAGCCTACAATGAGCAGTTCTTC. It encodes CASSSPSGGAYNEQFF.

The CDR3 sequence is CASREAYEQYF. The CDR3 nucleotides are TGCGCCAGCAGGGAGGCCTACGAGCAGTACTTC. The rearrangement uses TRBV5-1 and TRBJ2-7; D is possibly TRBD2 (5 bases). Per germline, CDR1 SGHRS and CDR2 YFSETQ. This CDR3 has 11 amino acids. Trimming left V 5 bases short and J 2 bases short, with 5 bases between.

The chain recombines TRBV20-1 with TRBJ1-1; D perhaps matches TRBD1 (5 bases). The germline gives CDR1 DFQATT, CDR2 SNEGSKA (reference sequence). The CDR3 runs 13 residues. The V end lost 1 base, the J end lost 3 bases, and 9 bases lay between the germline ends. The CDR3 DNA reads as TGCAGTGCTAGAGGGGGGAGGGACACTGAAGCTTTCTTT. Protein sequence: CSARGGRDTEAFF.

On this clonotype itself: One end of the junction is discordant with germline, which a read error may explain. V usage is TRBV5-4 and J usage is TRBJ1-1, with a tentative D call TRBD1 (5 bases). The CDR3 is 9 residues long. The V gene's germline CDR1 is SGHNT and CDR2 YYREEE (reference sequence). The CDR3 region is CASSPGGVF. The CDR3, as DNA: TGTGCCAGCAGCCCGGGAGGGGTATTT.

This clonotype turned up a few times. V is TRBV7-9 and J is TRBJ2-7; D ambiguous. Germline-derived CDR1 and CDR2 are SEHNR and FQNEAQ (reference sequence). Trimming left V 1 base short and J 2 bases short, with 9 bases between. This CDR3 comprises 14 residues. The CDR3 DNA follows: TGTGCCAGCAGCTTAGGGACGGAGCCCTACGAGCAGTACGTC. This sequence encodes CASSLGTEPYEQYV.

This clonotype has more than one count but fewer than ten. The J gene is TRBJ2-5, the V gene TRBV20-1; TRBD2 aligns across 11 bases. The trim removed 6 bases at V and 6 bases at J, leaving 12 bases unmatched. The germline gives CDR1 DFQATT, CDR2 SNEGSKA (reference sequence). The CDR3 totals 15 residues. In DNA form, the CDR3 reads TGCAGTGCACATATCGCGACTAGCGGGATTAAGACCCAGTACTTC. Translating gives CSAHIATSGIKTQYF.

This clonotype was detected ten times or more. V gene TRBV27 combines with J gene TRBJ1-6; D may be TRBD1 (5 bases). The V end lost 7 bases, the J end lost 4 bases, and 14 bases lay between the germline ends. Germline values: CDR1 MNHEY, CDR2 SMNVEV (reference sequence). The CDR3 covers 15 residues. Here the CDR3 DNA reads TGTGCCAGCACCCGAAGGGGACGGTATAATTCACCCCTCCACTTT. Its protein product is CASTRRGRYNSPLHF.